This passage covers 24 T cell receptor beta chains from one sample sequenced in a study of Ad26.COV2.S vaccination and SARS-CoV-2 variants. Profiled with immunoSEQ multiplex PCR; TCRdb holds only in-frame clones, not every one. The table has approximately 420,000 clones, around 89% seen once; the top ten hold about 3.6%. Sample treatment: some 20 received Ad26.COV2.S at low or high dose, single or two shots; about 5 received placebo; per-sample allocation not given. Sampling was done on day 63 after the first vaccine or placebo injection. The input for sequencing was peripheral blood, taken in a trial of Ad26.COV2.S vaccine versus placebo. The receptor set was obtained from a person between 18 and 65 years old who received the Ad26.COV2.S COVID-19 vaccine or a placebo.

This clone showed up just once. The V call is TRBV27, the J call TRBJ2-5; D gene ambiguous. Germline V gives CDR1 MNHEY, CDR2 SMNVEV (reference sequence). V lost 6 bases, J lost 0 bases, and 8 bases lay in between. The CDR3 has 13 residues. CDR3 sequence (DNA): TGTGCCAGCAGCGACGGCAACCAAGAGACCCAGTACTTC. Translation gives CASSDGNQETQYF.

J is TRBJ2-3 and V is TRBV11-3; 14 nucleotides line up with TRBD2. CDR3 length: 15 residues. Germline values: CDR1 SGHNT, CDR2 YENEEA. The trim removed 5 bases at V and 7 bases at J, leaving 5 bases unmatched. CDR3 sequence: CASSQTSGGVNTQYF. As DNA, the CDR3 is TGTGCCAGCAGCCAGACTAGCGGGGGGGTGAATACGCAGTATTTT.

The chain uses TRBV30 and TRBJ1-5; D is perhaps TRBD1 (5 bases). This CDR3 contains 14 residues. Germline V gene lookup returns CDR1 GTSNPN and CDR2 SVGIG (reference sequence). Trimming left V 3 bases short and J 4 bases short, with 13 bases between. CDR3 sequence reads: CAWRQGYGNQPQHF. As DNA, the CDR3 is TGTGCCTGGAGGCAGGGTTATGGGAATCAGCCCCAGCATTTT.

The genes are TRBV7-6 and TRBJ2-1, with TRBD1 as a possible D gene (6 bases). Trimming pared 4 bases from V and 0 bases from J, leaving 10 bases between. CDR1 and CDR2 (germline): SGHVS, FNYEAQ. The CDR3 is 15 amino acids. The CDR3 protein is CASSSTGNSYNEQFF. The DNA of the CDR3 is TGTGCCAGCAGCTCTACAGGGAACTCCTACAATGAGCAGTTCTTC.

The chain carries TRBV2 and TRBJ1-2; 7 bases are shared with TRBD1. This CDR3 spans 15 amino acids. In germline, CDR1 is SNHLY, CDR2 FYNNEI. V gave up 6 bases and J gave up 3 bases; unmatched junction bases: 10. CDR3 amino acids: CASREGTADYYGYTF. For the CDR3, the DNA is TGTGCCAGCAGAGAGGGGACAGCAGACTACTATGGCTACACCTTC.

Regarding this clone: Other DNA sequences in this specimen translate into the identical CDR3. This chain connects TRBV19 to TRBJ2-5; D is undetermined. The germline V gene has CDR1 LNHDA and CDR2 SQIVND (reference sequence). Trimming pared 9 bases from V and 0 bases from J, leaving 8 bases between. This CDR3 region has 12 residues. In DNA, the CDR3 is TGTGCCAGCAGGCGGAACCAAGAGACCCAGTACTTC. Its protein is CASRRNQETQYF.

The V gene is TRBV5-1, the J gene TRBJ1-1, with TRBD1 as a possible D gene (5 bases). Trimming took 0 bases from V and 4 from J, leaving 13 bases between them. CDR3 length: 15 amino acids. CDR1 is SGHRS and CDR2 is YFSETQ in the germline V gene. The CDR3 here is CASSLDRRPGTEAFF. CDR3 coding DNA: TGCGCCAGCAGCTTGGACAGGCGCCCAGGCACTGAAGCTTTCTTT.

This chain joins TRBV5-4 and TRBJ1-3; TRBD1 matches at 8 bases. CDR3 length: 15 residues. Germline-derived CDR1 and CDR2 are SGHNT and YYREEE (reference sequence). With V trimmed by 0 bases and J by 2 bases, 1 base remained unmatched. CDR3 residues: CASSLDRGTGNTIYF. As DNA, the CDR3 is TGTGCCAGCAGCTTGGACAGGGGGACTGGAAACACCATATATTTT.

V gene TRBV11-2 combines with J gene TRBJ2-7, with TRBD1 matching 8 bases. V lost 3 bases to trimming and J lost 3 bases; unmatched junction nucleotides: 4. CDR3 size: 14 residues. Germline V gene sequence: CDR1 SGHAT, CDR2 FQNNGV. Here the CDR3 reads CASSFDRGGYEQYF. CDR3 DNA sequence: TGTGCCAGCAGCTTTGACAGGGGCGGCTACGAGCAGTACTTC.

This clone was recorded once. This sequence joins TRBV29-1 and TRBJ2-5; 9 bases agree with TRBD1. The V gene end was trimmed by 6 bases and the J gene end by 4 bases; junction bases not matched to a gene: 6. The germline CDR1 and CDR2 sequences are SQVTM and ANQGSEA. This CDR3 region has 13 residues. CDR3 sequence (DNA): TGCAGCGTGCTTACAGGGGGCAGAGAGACCCAGTACTTC. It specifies CSVLTGGRETQYF.

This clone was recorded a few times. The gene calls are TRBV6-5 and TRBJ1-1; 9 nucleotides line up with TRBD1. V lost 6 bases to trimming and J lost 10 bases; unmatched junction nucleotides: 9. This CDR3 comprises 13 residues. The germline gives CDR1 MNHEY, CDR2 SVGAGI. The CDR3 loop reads CASSLGTGLGAFF. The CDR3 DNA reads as TGTGCCAGCAGCCTAGGGACAGGGCTTGGAGCTTTCTTT.

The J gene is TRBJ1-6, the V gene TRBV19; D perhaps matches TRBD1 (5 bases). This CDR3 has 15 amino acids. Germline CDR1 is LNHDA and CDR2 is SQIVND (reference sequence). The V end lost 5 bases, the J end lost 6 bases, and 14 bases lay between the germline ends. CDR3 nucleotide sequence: TGTGCCAGTAGTCTGAGAGACAGCCCTAATTCACCCCTCCACTTT. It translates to CASSLRDSPNSPLHF.

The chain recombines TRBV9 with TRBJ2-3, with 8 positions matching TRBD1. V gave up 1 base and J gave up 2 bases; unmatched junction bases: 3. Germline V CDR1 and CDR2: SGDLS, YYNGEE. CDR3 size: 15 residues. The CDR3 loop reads CASSVRDRPTDTQYF. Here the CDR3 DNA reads TGTGCCAGCAGCGTAAGGGACAGGCCCACAGATACGCAGTATTTT. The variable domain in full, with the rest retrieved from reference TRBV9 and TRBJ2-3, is DSGVTQTPKHLITATGQRVTLRCSPRSGDLSVYWYQQSLDQGLQFLIQYYNGEERAKGNILERFSAQQFPDLHSELNLSSLELGDSALYFCASSVRDRPTDTQYFGPGTRLTVL.

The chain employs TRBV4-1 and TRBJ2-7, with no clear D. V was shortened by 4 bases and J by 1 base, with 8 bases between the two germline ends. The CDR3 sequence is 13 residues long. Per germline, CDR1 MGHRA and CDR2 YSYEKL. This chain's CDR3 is CASSPGKSYEQYF. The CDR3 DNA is TGCGCCAGCAGCCCAGGAAAGTCCTACGAGCAGTACTTC.

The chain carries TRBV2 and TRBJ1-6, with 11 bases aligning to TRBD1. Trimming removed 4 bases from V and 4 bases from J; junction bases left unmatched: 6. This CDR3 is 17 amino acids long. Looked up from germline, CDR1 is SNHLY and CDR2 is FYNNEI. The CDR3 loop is CASSVGTGGPYNSPLHF. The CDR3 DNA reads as TGTGCCAGCAGTGTCGGGACAGGGGGTCCATATAATTCACCCCTCCACTTT.

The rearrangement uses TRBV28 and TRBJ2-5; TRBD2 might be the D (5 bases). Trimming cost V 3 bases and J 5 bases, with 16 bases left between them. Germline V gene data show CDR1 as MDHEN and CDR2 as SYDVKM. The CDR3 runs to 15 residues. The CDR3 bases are TGTGCCAGCAGTTTTGGTGGACTTGGTTGGGAGACCCAGTACTTC. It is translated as CASSFGGLGWETQYF.

The CDR3 reads CASSPTGTGGMYEQYF. CDR3 DNA: TGTGCCAGCAGCCCCACCGGGACAGGGGGTATGTACGAGCAGTACTTC. This chain uses TRBV3-1 (or the pseudogene TRBV3-2) with TRBJ2-7; the match to TRBD1 covers 11 bases. Per germline, CDR1 LGHDT and CDR2 YNNKEL (reference sequence). After removal of 4 bases from V and 4 bases from J, the junction contained 9 bases not matched to a gene. This CDR3 is 16 amino acids long.

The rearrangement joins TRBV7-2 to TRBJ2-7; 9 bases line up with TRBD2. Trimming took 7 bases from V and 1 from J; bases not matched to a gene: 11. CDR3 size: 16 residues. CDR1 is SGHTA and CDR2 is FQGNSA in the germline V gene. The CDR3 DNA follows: TGTGCCAGCACCATACCCCAGCGGGGGGCTTCCTACGAGCAGTACTTC. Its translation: CASTIPQRGASYEQYF.

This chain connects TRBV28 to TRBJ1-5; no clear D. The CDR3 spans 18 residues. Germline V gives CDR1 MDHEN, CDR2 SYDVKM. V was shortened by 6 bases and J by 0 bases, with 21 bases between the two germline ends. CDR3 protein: CASSSSWAEFYSNQPQHF. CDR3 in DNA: TGTGCCAGCAGCTCGTCTTGGGCAGAGTTTTATAGCAATCAGCCCCAGCATTTT.

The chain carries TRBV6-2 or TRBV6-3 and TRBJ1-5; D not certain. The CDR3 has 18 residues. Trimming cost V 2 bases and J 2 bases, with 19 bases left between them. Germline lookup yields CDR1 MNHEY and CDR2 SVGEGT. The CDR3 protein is CASSYPFRNSMGNQPQHF. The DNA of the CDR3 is TGTGCCAGCAGTTACCCCTTCCGTAACAGTATGGGCAATCAGCCCCAGCATTTT.

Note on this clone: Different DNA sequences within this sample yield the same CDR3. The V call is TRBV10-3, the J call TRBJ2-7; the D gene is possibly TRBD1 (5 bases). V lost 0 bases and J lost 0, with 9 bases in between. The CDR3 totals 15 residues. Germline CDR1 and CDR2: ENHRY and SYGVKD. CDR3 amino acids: CAISESGRGSYEQYF. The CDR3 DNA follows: TGTGCCATCAGTGAGTCGGGAAGGGGCTCCTACGAGCAGTACTTC.

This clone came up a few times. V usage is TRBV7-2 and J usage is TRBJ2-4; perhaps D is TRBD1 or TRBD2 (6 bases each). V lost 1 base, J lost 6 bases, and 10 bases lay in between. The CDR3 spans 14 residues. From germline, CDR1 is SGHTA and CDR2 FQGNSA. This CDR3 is CASSLEGGANIQYF. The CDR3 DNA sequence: TGTGCCAGCAGCTTAGAGGGGGGAGCAAACATTCAGTACTTC.

Here the CDR3 DNA reads TGTGCCAGCAGTTACTCTGGGACAGGGGAGGGAAAACTGTTTTTT. Translating gives CASSYSGTGEGKLFF. The rearrangement links TRBV6-5 to TRBJ1-4; 10 bases match TRBD1. Trimming took 0 bases from V and 10 from J; bases not matched to a gene: 5. Germline loops: CDR1 MNHEY, CDR2 SVGAGI. The CDR3 covers 15 residues.

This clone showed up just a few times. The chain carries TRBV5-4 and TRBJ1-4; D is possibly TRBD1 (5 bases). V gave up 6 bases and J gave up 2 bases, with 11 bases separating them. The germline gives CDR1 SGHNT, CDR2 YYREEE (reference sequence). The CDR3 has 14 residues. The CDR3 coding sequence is TGTGCCAGCACCCTACGGGGGACTAATGAAAAACTGTTTTTT. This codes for CASTLRGTNEKLFF. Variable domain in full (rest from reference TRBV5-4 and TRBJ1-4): ETGVTQSPTHLIKTRGQQVTLRCSSQSGHNTVSWYQQALGQGPQFIFQYYREEENGRGNFPPRFSGLQFPNYSSELNVNALELDDSALYLCASTLRGTNEKLFFGSGTQLSVL.